The rows below give T cell receptor beta chains drawn from one sample of a study of T cell responses to AZD1222 COVID-19 vaccine. Measured with immunoSEQ multiplex PCR; TCRdb has only the in-frame clones, and not every one. The data hold some 140,000 clones, with roughly nine tenths observed a single time. The sequencing here drew on peripheral blood, taken on day 0 of MenACWY control vaccination. These receptors were taken from an adult in good health. Each CDR3 is given with its conserved first and last residue. A D gene is named only where the DNA matches it firmly. Clone size is stated in some rows and not others, as once, few, many or a class when expanded.

size	V	D	J	DNA	CDR3
-	TRBV19	-	TRBJ1-1	TGTGCCAGTAGTATGTATGACAGGACCATGAACACTGAAGCTTTCTTT	CASSMYDRTMNTEAFF
-	TRBV3-1/TRBV3-2	TRBD2	TRBJ2-5	TGTGCCAGCAGCCCAGCACCCGGGGGGACCCTGATCCCCCAGTACTTC	CASSPAPGGTLIPQYF
-	TRBV10-1	-	TRBJ2-1	TGCGCCAGCAGTGACAAGGGCCCCTACAATGAGCAGTTCTTC	CASSDKGPYNEQFF
-	TRBV9	TRBD1	TRBJ1-1	TGTGCCAGCAGCGTTAGACAGGGGGCGGATAAAGCTTTCTTT	CASSVRQGADKAFF
few	TRBV5-1	TRBD1	TRBJ2-2	TGCGCCAGCAGCTTAGGGGGCTGGAACACCGGGGAGCTGTTTTTT	CASSLGGWNTGELFF
-	TRBV24-1	TRBD1	TRBJ1-1	TGTGCCACCAGTGATTTGAGGGGGCAAGCTTTCTTT	CATSDLRGQAFF
-	TRBV19	-	TRBJ1-5	TGTGCCAGTAGTGTCACGGGAGGAAATCAGCCCCAGCATTTT	CASSVTGGNQPQHF
-	TRBV7-2	-	TRBJ1-1	TGTGCCAGCAGCCCAGGAGGACTGTATGAAGCTTTCTTT	CASSPGGLYEAFF
few	TRBV7-9	-	TRBJ1-1	TGTGCCAGCAGCTTAGGCGATTCCCCGAACACTGAAGCTTTCTTT	CASSLGDSPNTEAFF
-	TRBV6-5	-	TRBJ2-3	TGTGCCAGCACCAGAGAGGCCAGCACAGATACGCAGTATTTT	CASTREASTDTQYF
-	TRBV27	TRBD1	TRBJ1-6	TGTGCCAGCGGAATGACAGGGGTGATCTATAATTCACCCCTCCACTTT	CASGMTGVIYNSPLHF
-	TRBV7-9	-	TRBJ2-1	TGTGCCAGCAGCTTGCGGGCAGGGGCCTGGGAGCAGTTCTTC	CASSLRAGAWEQFF
-	TRBV7-2	TRBD2	TRBJ2-7	TGTGCCAGCAGCTTTAGGCTAGCGGGGGGGGAGGAGCAGTACTTC	CASSFRLAGGEEQYF
-	TRBV5-4	-	TRBJ1-1	TGTGCCAGCGAGGGAGGCCGAGGGAGCACTGAAGCTTTCTTT	CASEGGRGSTEAFF
-	TRBV7-2	TRBD1	TRBJ2-1	TGTGCCACCCGGGAGACAGGGGTCGATGAGCAGTTCTTC	CATRETGVDEQFF
-	TRBV5-1	-	TRBJ1-3	TGCGCCAGCAGCACCCAGGGTTTCTCTGGAAACACCATATATTTT	CASSTQGFSGNTIYF
-	TRBV7-8	-	TRBJ2-3	TGTGCCAGCAGCTTAAAAAGGATATCTGTGGGTGATACGCAGTATTTT	CASSLKRISVGDTQYF
few	TRBV11-3	-	TRBJ2-7	TGTGCCAGCAGCCCCCCGGGGGCTTACGAGCAGTACTTC	CASSPPGAYEQYF
-	TRBV28	-	TRBJ1-3	TGTGCCAGCAGAAGCGGGGGCGCCTTTTCTGGAAACACCATATATTTT	CASRSGGAFSGNTIYF
-	TRBV7-9	-	TRBJ2-5	TGTGCCAGCAGCGTGTCGACAGCCCAAGAGACCCAGTACTTC	CASSVSTAQETQYF
-	TRBV4-2	-	TRBJ2-1	TGTGCCAGCAGCCAAGGCGAGAATGAGCAGTTCTTC	CASSQGENEQFF
-	TRBV19	-	TRBJ2-1	TGTGCCAGTAGTTTCCGGGCGGGCCGTCACGGTGAGCAGTTCTTC	CASSFRAGRHGEQFF
-	TRBV5-4	-	TRBJ1-2	TGTGCCAGCAGCTCCTTACTTATGGGGATTTATGGCTACACCTTC	CASSSLLMGIYGYTF
-	TRBV4-3	-	TRBJ1-2	TGCGCCAGCAGCCAAGAGGCCTTCTATGGCTACACCTTC	CASSQEAFYGYTF
-	TRBV14	-	TRBJ1-2	TGTGCCAGCAGCCAAGACCCGCGCCCGGGGTTTGGCTACACCTTC	CASSQDPRPGFGYTF
-	TRBV9	-	TRBJ2-3	TGTGCCAGCAGCGTAGGTGAGGCAGATACGCAGTATTTT	CASSVGEADTQYF
-	TRBV30	TRBD1	TRBJ2-3	TGTGCCTGGAGCCCCAAATTGCCAGGGGGCGCGGATACGCAGTATTTT	CAWSPKLPGGADTQYF
-	TRBV28	TRBD1	TRBJ1-6	TGTGCCAGCAGTTTCACCCGGGACAGGGGTAATTCACCCCTCCACTTT	CASSFTRDRGNSPLHF
-	TRBV5-5	TRBD1	TRBJ1-1	TGTGCCAGCAGCTTGGACCGACCGATCAGACAGGGGAGGGACACTGAAGCTTTCTTT	CASSLDRPIRQGRDTEAFF
-	TRBV5-1	-	TRBJ2-3	TGCGCCAGCAGCTTCGAGTTGAGCACAGATACGCAGTATTTT	CASSFELSTDTQYF
-	TRBV5-4	TRBD2	TRBJ2-1	TGTGCCAGCAGCTTCGGGGGGGGGCTAGGCAATGAGCAGTTCTTC	CASSFGGGLGNEQFF
-	TRBV29-1	-	TRBJ2-3	TGCAGCGTTGAAGGGGACACCAGCTCCGACACAGATACGCAGTATTTT	CSVEGDTSSDTDTQYF
-	TRBV5-1	-	TRBJ2-5	TGCGCCAGCAGCTTGATGCGGGCAGGAGAGACCCAGTACTTC	CASSLMRAGETQYF
-	TRBV18	-	TRBJ1-1	TGTGCCAGCTCACCACCATCCGGGACCCGCACTGAAGCTTTCTTT	CASSPPSGTRTEAFF
-	TRBV10-3	-	TRBJ1-1	TGTGCCATCAGTGTGAAGTCGGCTTACACTGAAGCTTTCTTT	CAISVKSAYTEAFF
-	TRBV19	-	TRBJ2-4	TGTGCCAGTAGTTTAGGGGGACTGGGGGGCGGAGACATTCAGTACTTC	CASSLGGLGGGDIQYF
-	TRBV6-4	-	TRBJ2-5	TGTGCCAGCAGTGGGGGAAAAGAGACCCAGTACTTC	CASSGGKETQYF
-	TRBV11-2	-	TRBJ1-5	TGTGCCAGCAGTATTGGGGGGCCCAATCAGCCCCAGCATTTT	CASSIGGPNQPQHF
-	TRBV11-2	-	TRBJ2-1	TGTGCCAGCAGCTTCTCGACTAGTCTAGAGCAGTTCTTC	CASSFSTSLEQFF
-	TRBV7-6	-	TRBJ1-1	TGTGCCAGCAGCTTGCGGGCGAACACTGAAGCTTTCTTT	CASSLRANTEAFF
-	TRBV7-3	-	TRBJ2-2	TGTGCCAGCAGCTTAACTTCTAGCACCGGGGAGCTGTTTTTT	CASSLTSSTGELFF
-	TRBV5-1	TRBD2	TRBJ2-2	TGCGCCAGCAGCTTGACTAGCGGGTTCCCCGGGGAGCTGTTTTTT	CASSLTSGFPGELFF
-	TRBV2	-	TRBJ2-2	TGTGCCACCGGGACACCGGAAGGTGTCGGGGAGCTGTTTTTT	CATGTPEGVGELFF
-	TRBV4-1	-	TRBJ2-5	TGCGCCAGCAGCCAAGTGGGACTTTCACAAGAGACCCAGTACTTC	CASSQVGLSQETQYF
once	TRBV7-8	TRBD1	TRBJ2-7	TGTGCCGGCACTCCCAGGAGTCAGGGGGTCTCCTACGAGCAGTACTTC	CAGTPRSQGVSYEQYF
few	TRBV30	TRBD2	TRBJ2-2	TGTGCCTGGGGCACTAGCGGGAGTGGTGGCGGGGAGCTGTTTTTT	CAWGTSGSGGGELFF
-	TRBV5-8	-	TRBJ2-1	TGTGCCAGCAGCTTGCAACAGGGATACCACAATGAGCAGTTCTTC	CASSLQQGYHNEQFF
-	TRBV5-6	-	TRBJ1-3	TGTGCCAGCAGCTTGGCCGGGCCGGGCAGGCTCAACTCTGGAAACACCATATATTTT	CASSLAGPGRLNSGNTIYF
-	TRBV7-9	TRBD1	TRBJ2-5	TGTGCCAGCTTGAGGGACAGGCAATTGGAGACCCAGTACTTC	CASLRDRQLETQYF
-	TRBV7-8	-	TRBJ1-2	TGTGCCAGCAGCCCCGGGACGGTGGGTAGCTATGGCTACACCTTC	CASSPGTVGSYGYTF
-	TRBV6-1	TRBD1	TRBJ1-5	TGTGCCAGCAGTGAAGTGACAGGGAGCAATCAGCCCCAGCATTTT	CASSEVTGSNQPQHF
-	TRBV19	TRBD1	TRBJ2-5	TGTGCCAGTAGCGTACAGGGGGCTGGCGAGACCCAGTACTTC	CASSVQGAGETQYF
-	TRBV2	-	TRBJ2-1	TGTGCCAGCAGCCCTAGGGGGGGAGGGAGATACAATGAGCAGTTCTTC	CASSPRGGGRYNEQFF